The rows below give T cell receptor beta chains drawn from one sample of a study of cytomegalovirus exposure and HLA in healthy donors. Only in-frame clones appear in the TCRdb table, and some are missing; sequencing was by immunoSEQ multiplex PCR. The sample's table shows about 200,000 clones. The sequenced sample was PBMCs. Receptor source: a girl aged 2 to 10 in good health and CMV-seropositive. Each CDR3 is given with its conserved first and last residue.

J gene: TRBJ2-7
V gene: TRBV5-1
CDR3 protein: CASTPEPGLAGIGKYF

J gene: TRBJ2-2
V gene: TRBV29-1
CDR3 protein: CSVVTGVNTGELFF

J gene: TRBJ2-2
V gene: TRBV18
CDR3 protein: CASSPPPGQGNTGELFF

J gene: TRBJ2-7
V gene: TRBV10-3
CDR3 protein: CAISGLAGDDSEQYF

J gene: TRBJ2-7
V gene: TRBV10-3
CDR3 protein: CAITDRSPSYEQYF

J gene: TRBJ1-5
V gene: TRBV5-8
CDR3 protein: CASSPGQGDQPQHF

J gene: TRBJ2-2
V gene: TRBV28
CDR3 protein: CASSLFWRANTGELFF

J gene: TRBJ1-5
V gene: TRBV5-1
CDR3 protein: CASSPRSGEGQPQHF

J gene: TRBJ2-7
V gene: TRBV28
CDR3 protein: CASTGGGSHYEQYF

J gene: TRBJ1-2
V gene: TRBV28
CDR3 protein: CASNPGDRAGGGGYTF

J gene: TRBJ2-2
V gene: TRBV5-4
CDR3 protein: CASSLDYGELFF

J gene: TRBJ2-1
V gene: TRBV7-9
CDR3 protein: CASSLAYQGPRRNEQFF

J gene: TRBJ1-2
V gene: TRBV29-1
CDR3 protein: CSSRTGLNDGYTF

J gene: TRBJ2-2
V gene: TRBV2
CDR3 protein: CAGTGTSVAGELFF

J gene: TRBJ2-7
V gene: TRBV7-9
CDR3 protein: CASSLSSGKSEQYF

J gene: TRBJ2-3
V gene: TRBV7-9
CDR3 protein: CASGRGTSPDTQYF

J gene: TRBJ1-2
V gene: TRBV7-2
CDR3 protein: CASSLTPGQGDGYTF

J gene: TRBJ2-2
V gene: TRBV5-1
CDR3 protein: CASSLALGVGELFF

J gene: TRBJ1-2
V gene: TRBV11-2
CDR3 protein: CASSPTGALNYGYTF

J gene: TRBJ2-1
V gene: TRBV11-1
CDR3 protein: CASRDGLAGYNEQFF

J gene: TRBJ1-2
V gene: TRBV25-1
CDR3 protein: CASSVRTETNYGYTF

J gene: TRBJ1-2
V gene: TRBV5-1
CDR3 protein: CASSAGQEGSYYGYTF

J gene: TRBJ2-7
V gene: TRBV7-9
CDR3 protein: CASSGQSYEQYF

J gene: TRBJ1-1
V gene: TRBV10-1
CDR3 protein: CASSESQGTEAFF

J gene: TRBJ2-7
V gene: TRBV25-1
CDR3 protein: CASSPSGLAGEEQYF

J gene: TRBJ1-5
V gene: TRBV27
CDR3 protein: CASSGHSNQPQHF

J gene: TRBJ1-3
V gene: TRBV13
CDR3 protein: CASSLEMGTSGNTIYF

J gene: TRBJ2-7
V gene: TRBV13
CDR3 protein: CASSLGEGYEQYF

J gene: TRBJ2-7
V gene: TRBV10-1
CDR3 protein: CASSELPGEQYF

J gene: TRBJ1-5
V gene: TRBV18
CDR3 protein: CASSLGTRNSNQPQHF

J gene: TRBJ2-2
V gene: TRBV7-9
CDR3 protein: CASSTASLVMAGELFF

J gene: TRBJ2-7
V gene: TRBV28
CDR3 protein: CASNRGWGLAIYEQYF

J gene: TRBJ2-1
V gene: TRBV10-3
CDR3 protein: CAISDRGTSGYEQFF

J gene: TRBJ2-7
V gene: TRBV19
CDR3 protein: CASSPSLGLANEQYF

J gene: TRBJ1-3
V gene: TRBV7-8
CDR3 protein: CASSLGQLSLRARGNTIYF

J gene: TRBJ2-4
V gene: TRBV9
CDR3 protein: CASSGTGLAKNIQYF

J gene: TRBJ2-3
V gene: TRBV7-7
CDR3 protein: CASSLAFGGDTQYF

J gene: TRBJ1-2
V gene: TRBV9
CDR3 protein: CASSVGQGRGGYTF

J gene: TRBJ1-1
V gene: TRBV10-2
CDR3 protein: CASSESIPSTEAFF

J gene: TRBJ1-3
V gene: TRBV10-3
CDR3 protein: CAIRGHSGNTIYF

J gene: TRBJ1-1
V gene: TRBV29-1
CDR3 protein: CSVERRLDTEAFF

J gene: TRBJ2-6
V gene: TRBV4-2
CDR3 protein: CASSQAGSSGANVLTF

J gene: TRBJ2-4
V gene: TRBV10-3
CDR3 protein: CAISNSGSHIQYF